Below, 18 T cell receptor beta chains from the same sample are listed, as sequenced in a study of T cells after yellow fever vaccination. One entry per CDR3 protein results from TCRdb running MiXCR on the 5' RACE reads. The profile shows 500,000 to 700,000 distinct CDR3 sequences, 15% to 20% of them singletons. The material was PBMCs, obtained 15 days after the yellow fever booster vaccination. Receptors originate from a man aged 30-40 years who received the YFV17D yellow fever vaccine.

This clonotype appeared a few times. The CDR3 DNA reads as TGTGCCAGCAGTTTATCCAGGCTCACCTACGAGCAGTACTTC. It is translated as CASSLSRLTYEQYF. V and J are TRBV28 and TRBJ2-7; D is uncertain. CDR3 length equals 14 residues. CDR1 and CDR2 (germline): MDHEN, SYDVKM. V was clipped by 1 base and J by 2 bases, with 9 bases between them.

The V gene is TRBV4-3, the J gene TRBJ2-5; a possible D gene is TRBD1 (6 bases). The CDR3 extends over 14 amino acids. From germline, CDR1 is LGHNA and CDR2 YSLEER. V lost 6 bases to trimming and J lost 4 bases, with 15 bases between them. The CDR3 sequence: CASSIGGTPETQYF. In DNA, the CDR3 is TGCGCCAGCAGTATAGGGGGAACCCCAGAGACCCAGTACTTC.

This clonotype occurred many times. This chain connects TRBV9 to TRBJ2-7; 7 bases align to TRBD1. This CDR3 has 14 residues. Unmatched junction bases numbered 4, after V lost 3 bases and J lost 1 base. From germline, CDR1 is SGDLS and CDR2 YYNGEE. CDR3 in amino acids: CASSGRDSSYEQYF. CDR3 DNA: TGTGCCAGCAGCGGCCGGGACAGTTCCTACGAGCAGTACTTC. Together with reference TRBV9 and TRBJ2-7, the CDR3 gives the full variable domain: DSGVTQTPKHLITATGQRVTLRCSPRSGDLSVYWYQQSLDQGLQFLIQYYNGEERAKGNILERFSAQQFPDLHSELNLSSLELGDSALYFCASSGRDSSYEQYFGPGTRLTVT.

The chain joins TRBV7-8 to TRBJ2-1, with D possibly being TRBD1 or TRBD2 (5 bases each). CDR3 length: 16 amino acids. Per germline, CDR1 SGHVS and CDR2 FQNEAQ. V gave up 1 base and J gave up 4 bases, with 14 bases separating them. This CDR3 reads CASSLVRGPSYNEQFF. CDR3 bases: TGTGCCAGCAGCTTAGTTCGGGGACCATCGTACAATGAGCAGTTCTTC.

This rearrangement joins TRBV7-9 to TRBJ2-3, with D possibly matching TRBD2 (5 bases). Germline V gene sequence: CDR1 SEHNR, CDR2 FQNEAQ (reference sequence). The CDR3 contains 16 residues. V shed 3 bases and J shed 2 bases, with 15 bases lying between them. The CDR3 nucleotides are TGTGCCAGCAGCTTGAGACTAAGCGCCACCACAGATACGCAGTATTTT. This translates into CASSLRLSATTDTQYF.

The genes are TRBV7-8 and TRBJ2-1; 13 bases fit TRBD2. This CDR3 region has 15 residues. Germline V gene lookup returns CDR1 SGHVS and CDR2 FQNEAQ. V shed 4 bases, J shed 6 bases, and the junction held 3 bases outside the gene matches. The CDR3 loop reads CASSSTSGRGNEQFF. The CDR3, as DNA: TGTGCCAGCAGCTCCACTAGCGGGAGGGGCAATGAGCAGTTCTTC.

This clonotype was counted ten times or more. The CDR3 nucleotides are TGTGCCAGCAGTTTAGGGGCAGGGGGTCTCCACGAGCAGTACTTC. Its protein is CASSLGAGGLHEQYF. This chain joins TRBV12-3 or TRBV12-4 and TRBJ2-7; 7 positions agree with TRBD1. CDR3 length: 15 amino acids. J gave up 5 bases and V 1 base, and 8 bases lay outside the gene matches.

The chain links TRBV29-1 to TRBJ2-3; 7 nucleotides agree with TRBD2. V dropped 3 bases and J dropped 6; count of bases not matched to a gene: 6. CDR3 length equals 13 residues. CDR1 and CDR2 (germline): SQVTM, ANQGSEA. The CDR3 protein is CSVDAGAGDTQYF. The CDR3 bases are TGCAGCGTTGATGCGGGAGCCGGGGATACGCAGTATTTT.

The chain has TRBV20-1 and TRBJ2-3; D tentatively fits TRBD1 or TRBD2 (5 bases each). The germline CDR1 and CDR2 sequences are DFQATT and SNEGSKA (reference sequence). This CDR3 is 14 amino acids long. Trimming pared 1 base from V and 3 bases from J, leaving 11 bases between. The CDR3 spells CSARVSGRTDTQYF. CDR3 in DNA: TGCAGTGCTAGAGTGTCAGGGAGAACAGATACGCAGTATTTT.

This sequence joins TRBV20-1 and TRBJ2-7; 7 bases fit TRBD2. Per germline, CDR1 DFQATT and CDR2 SNEGSKA (reference sequence). Trimming at V came to 0 bases and at J to 2 bases, leaving 7 bases not matched to a gene. The CDR3 totals 15 residues. As DNA, the CDR3 is TGCAGTGCTAGAGATAACGAGGGACTACCCTACGAGCAGTACTTC. Translated, it gives CSARDNEGLPYEQYF.

The V and J genes are TRBV5-4 and TRBJ2-1; tentative D call: TRBD2 (6 bases). CDR3 size: 16 residues. CDR1 and CDR2 (germline): SGHNT, YYREEE (reference sequence). The V gene lost 0 bases and the J gene lost 3 bases, with 13 bases spanning the gap. The CDR3 spells CASSLDRLAVYNEQFF. CDR3 DNA: TGTGCCAGCAGCTTGGATCGGTTAGCGGTCTACAATGAGCAGTTCTTC.

The chain uses TRBV15 and TRBJ2-7; a weak D match, TRBD1 (6 bases). V gave up 1 base and J gave up 5 bases, with 15 bases separating them. CDR1 and CDR2 from the germline V gene are LNHNV and YYDKDF (reference sequence). The CDR3 spans 15 residues. This CDR3 reads CATSRVSTGIHEQYF. CDR3 sequence (DNA): TGTGCCACCAGCAGAGTATCAACAGGGATCCACGAGCAGTACTTC.

This clonotype was observed a few times. The chain carries TRBV30 and TRBJ2-1, with 7 positions matching TRBD2. This CDR3 has 15 residues. J gave up 4 bases and V 3 bases, and 9 bases lay outside the gene matches. The germline CDR1 and CDR2 sequences are GTSNPN and SVGIG (reference sequence). For the CDR3, the DNA is TGTGCCTGGAGCAAACATAGCGGGTCTTACAATGAGCAGTTCTTC. It specifies CAWSKHSGSYNEQFF.

V usage is TRBV29-1 and J usage is TRBJ2-7; 9 bases agree with TRBD1. The CDR3 is made up of 12 amino acids. CDR1 SQVTM and CDR2 ANQGSEA come from the germline V gene. The ends lost 8 bases at V and 5 bases at J; junction bases unmatched: 7. The CDR3 nucleotides are TGCAGCCTCCGGGACAGGGTAAACGAGCAGTACTTC. Its translation: CSLRDRVNEQYF.

The chain employs TRBV23-1 and TRBJ2-1; D is unclear. TRBV23-1 is sorted into the ORF group, with uncertain function. The V end was cut by 3 bases, the J end by 0 bases, with 12 bases between. CDR3 size: 16 residues. CDR3 coding DNA: TGCGCCAGCAGTCAGACACGGGCCAACTCCTACAATGAGCAGTTCTTC. It specifies CASSQTRANSYNEQFF.

The CDR3 here is CASSTAPGADTQYF. The CDR3 nucleotides read TGTGCCAGCAGCACGGCCCCGGGGGCAGATACGCAGTATTTT. The chain links TRBV5-8 to TRBJ2-3, with a weak D call TRBD2 (6 bases). In germline, CDR1 is SGHTS, CDR2 YDEGEE. V dropped 4 bases and J dropped 4 bases, with 13 bases sitting between them. This CDR3 region has 14 residues.

This clonotype appeared a single time. This chain uses TRBV7-2 with TRBJ2-7; maybe TRBD2 (6 bases). Trimming removed 4 bases from V and 4 bases from J, with 14 bases in between. Germline CDR1 is SGHTA and CDR2 is FQGNSA. CDR3 length: 14 residues. The CDR3 loop is CASSSPRESYEQYF. DNA of the CDR3: TGTGCCAGCAGCTCTCCTCGGGAGTCGTACGAGCAGTACTTC. The variable domain in full, with the rest retrieved from reference TRBV7-2 and TRBJ2-7, is GAGVSQSPSNKVTEKGKDVELRCDPISGHTALYWYRQSLGQGLEFLIYFQGNSAPDKSGLPSDRFSAERTGGSVSTLTIQRTQQEDSAVYLCASSSPRESYEQYFGPGTRLTVT.

A few counts support this clonotype. The chain carries TRBV12-3 or TRBV12-4 and TRBJ2-7; D gene uncertain. The V end lost 4 bases, the J end lost 2 bases, and 9 bases lay between the germline ends. This CDR3 spans 13 amino acids. Written as DNA, the CDR3 is TGTGCCAGCAGTTCAATACAAGCCTACGAGCAGTACTTC. The encoded protein is CASSSIQAYEQYF.